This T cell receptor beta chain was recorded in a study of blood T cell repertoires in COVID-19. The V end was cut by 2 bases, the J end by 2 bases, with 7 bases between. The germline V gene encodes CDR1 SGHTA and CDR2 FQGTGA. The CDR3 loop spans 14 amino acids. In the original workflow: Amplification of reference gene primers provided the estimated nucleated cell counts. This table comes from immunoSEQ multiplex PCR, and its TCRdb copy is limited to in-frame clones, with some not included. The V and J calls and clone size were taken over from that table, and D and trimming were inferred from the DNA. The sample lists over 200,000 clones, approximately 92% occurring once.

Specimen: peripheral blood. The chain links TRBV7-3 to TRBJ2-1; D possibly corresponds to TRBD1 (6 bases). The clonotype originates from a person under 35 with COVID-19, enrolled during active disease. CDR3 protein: CASSLGTTYNEQFF. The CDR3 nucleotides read TGTGCCAGCAGCTTAGGGACAACCTACAATGAGCAGTTCTTC.